Below, 19 T cell receptor beta chains from the same sample are listed, as sequenced in a study of blood T cell repertoires in COVID-19. Clones were sequenced by immunoSEQ multiplex PCR, and TCRdb holds only the in-frame ones, with some missing. The sample holds tens of thousands of clones, roughly 80% seen once. Sequencing was carried out using peripheral blood. These receptors all stem from a man in his 70s with acute or convalescent COVID-19.

The chain has TRBV30 and TRBJ1-5; no clear D gene. This CDR3 region has 15 residues. Trimming stripped 2 bases from V and 3 bases from J, with 14 bases between. The germline CDR1 and CDR2 sequences are GTSNPN and SVGIG (reference sequence). CDR3 in amino acids: CAWSQGLGDNQPQHF. The CDR3 coding sequence is TGTGCCTGGAGTCAAGGCCTCGGGGACAATCAGCCCCAGCATTTT.

This clone occurred once. The chain joins TRBV5-4 to TRBJ2-1; 16 bases line up with TRBD2. This CDR3 spans 19 amino acids. V gave up 5 bases and J gave up 0 bases; unmatched junction bases: 8. Germline CDR1 is SGHNT and CDR2 is YYREEE (reference sequence). This chain's CDR3 is CASSQPGLAGGSSYNEQFF. CDR3 coding DNA: TGTGCCAGCAGTCAGCCGGGACTAGCGGGAGGGAGCTCCTACAATGAGCAGTTCTTC.

The V gene is TRBV9, the J gene TRBJ2-7; 8 nucleotides match TRBD2. The V and J ends lost 5 bases and 3 bases, in that order; junction bases with no gene match: 10. CDR1 SGDLS and CDR2 YYNGEE come from the germline V gene. The CDR3 consists of 15 residues. CDR3 in amino acids: CASSEAGETLYEQYF. The CDR3 nucleotides are TGTGCCAGCAGTGAAGCGGGAGAAACCCTCTACGAGCAGTACTTC.

A single count supports this clone. This sequence joins TRBV4-1 and TRBJ1-3; TRBD1 might be the D (5 bases). The V end lost 0 bases, the J end lost 1 base, and 7 bases lay between the germline ends. From germline, CDR1 is MGHRA and CDR2 YSYEKL. This CDR3 comprises 15 residues. The CDR3 is CASSQDRTSGNTIYF. CDR3 DNA: TGCGCCAGCAGCCAAGACAGGACATCTGGAAACACCATATATTTT.

The chain couples TRBV6-2 or TRBV6-3 to TRBJ1-1; D may be TRBD1 (6 bases). Between the trimmed V and J ends, which lost 4 bases and 1 base, there was a span of 13 bases. This CDR3 has 15 residues. Germline V gives CDR1 MNHEY, CDR2 SVGEGT. CDR3 coding DNA: TGTGCCAGCAGTTTCCTTCAGACAGGGAACACTGAAGCTTTCTTT. This encodes CASSFLQTGNTEAFF.

The CDR3 protein is CASSEGYGNSPLHF. The CDR3 nucleotides read TGTGCCAGCAGTGAAGGCTACGGTAATTCACCCCTCCACTTT. The chain couples TRBV6-1 to TRBJ1-6; no definite D call. The V end was cut by 1 base, the J end by 6 bases, with 7 bases between. Germline CDR1 reads MNHNS; CDR2 reads SASEGT. This CDR3 has 14 residues.

The J gene is TRBJ2-1, the V gene TRBV12-3 or TRBV12-4, with 7 bases lining up with TRBD2. The CDR3 spans 13 residues. V lost 7 bases to trimming and J lost 7 bases; unmatched junction nucleotides: 7. The DNA of the CDR3 is TGTGCCAGCATCCCTGACGGGAGGAATGAGCAGTTCTTC. It encodes CASIPDGRNEQFF.

The rearrangement joins TRBV6-1 to TRBJ2-7; TRBD1 is a possible D gene (6 bases). Germline CDR1 MNHNS, CDR2 SASEGT. The V and J ends lost 5 bases and 3 bases respectively, with 14 bases between them. The CDR3 length is 14 residues. CDR3 loop: CASSPIVQGYEQYF. DNA of the CDR3: TGTGCCAGCAGTCCCATAGTACAGGGCTACGAGCAGTACTTC.

The rearrangement uses TRBV29-1 and TRBJ2-5, with TRBD1 matching 9 bases. The CDR3 runs 13 residues. Trimming at V came to 4 bases and at J to 2 bases, leaving 2 bases not matched to a gene. Germline loops: CDR1 SQVTM, CDR2 ANQGSEA. The DNA for the CDR3 is TGCAGCGTTGGAGGGACAGGGCAAGAGACCCAGTACTTC. Translating gives CSVGGTGQETQYF.

The rearrangement joins TRBV9 to TRBJ1-5; tentative D call: TRBD1 (6 bases). This CDR3 is 15 amino acids long. In germline, CDR1 is SGDLS, CDR2 YYNGEE. Deletions cut 0 bases from V and 4 bases from J, with 11 bases between. CDR3 nucleotide sequence: TGTGCCAGCAGCGTAGGGACAGAACCTAATCAGCCCCAGCATTTT. It codes for CASSVGTEPNQPQHF.

The gene calls are TRBV11-1 and TRBJ2-6, with 7 positions matching TRBD1. This CDR3 spans 16 amino acids. CDR1 is SGHAT, CDR2 FQDESV, per germline (reference sequence). V lost 5 bases and J lost 0; bases outside the gene matches: 4. CDR3 sequence: CASSPTGYSGANVLTF. The CDR3 region has the DNA TGTGCCAGCAGCCCGACAGGGTACTCTGGGGCCAACGTCCTGACTTTC.

This chain joins TRBV27 and TRBJ2-7; TRBD2 aligns across 11 bases. Per germline, CDR1 MNHEY and CDR2 SMNVEV (reference sequence). This CDR3 is built from 16 residues. V lost 4 bases to trimming and J lost 2 bases; unmatched junction nucleotides: 7. The CDR3 region is CASSSQLAGVPYEQYF. The CDR3 region has the DNA TGTGCCAGCAGTTCCCAACTAGCGGGAGTACCCTACGAGCAGTACTTC.

This clone was counted a few times. The rearrangement links TRBV5-1 to TRBJ2-7; 10 bases are shared with TRBD2. The length of the CDR3 is 14 residues. The germline gives CDR1 SGHRS, CDR2 YFSETQ. V shed 5 bases, J shed 3 bases, and the junction held 5 bases outside the gene matches. The chain's CDR3 is CASSASGSHYEQYF. The CDR3 nucleotides read TGCGCCAGCAGTGCTAGCGGGAGCCACTACGAGCAGTACTTC.

The chain joins TRBV6-2 or TRBV6-3 to TRBJ1-1; D unresolved. Germline loops: CDR1 MNHEY, CDR2 SVGEGT. Trimming pared 4 bases from V and 0 bases from J, leaving 18 bases between. This CDR3 has 17 residues. The DNA of the CDR3 is TGTGCCAGCAGTTCCAGACCTTCTAAGGCGGTGAACACTGAAGCTTTCTTT. The encoded protein is CASSSRPSKAVNTEAFF.

This clone was counted once. The V and J genes are TRBV6-2 or TRBV6-3 and TRBJ2-4; the match to TRBD2 covers 7 bases. V lost 6 bases and J lost 6; bases outside the gene matches: 8. Germline values: CDR1 MNHEY, CDR2 SVGEGT. CDR3 length equals 14 residues. The CDR3 nucleotides read TGTGCCAGCAGCATGGGACTACTAAGAAACATTCAGTACTTC. Protein product: CASSMGLLRNIQYF.

The V and J genes are TRBV5-1 and TRBJ2-5, with 8 bases identical to TRBD2. The germline CDR1 and CDR2 sequences are SGHRS and YFSETQ. Trimming removed 0 bases from V and 2 bases from J; junction bases left unmatched: 6. The CDR3 totals 16 residues. The chain's CDR3 is CASSLGTAGVQETQYF. The CDR3 coding sequence is TGCGCCAGCAGCTTGGGCACAGCGGGGGTTCAAGAGACCCAGTACTTC.

This clone was observed a single time. The chain has TRBV28 and TRBJ1-2, with 9 nucleotides matching TRBD1. The CDR3 sequence is 16 residues long. Germline-derived CDR1 and CDR2 are MDHEN and SYDVKM. V lost 6 bases to trimming and J lost 0 bases; unmatched junction nucleotides: 8. Written as DNA, the CDR3 is TGTGCCAGCAGAATCACAGGGGGCGCTGCTAACTATGGCTACACCTTC. Amino acids: CASRITGGAANYGYTF.

The V and J genes are TRBV7-7 and TRBJ2-3, with D possibly TRBD1 on 6 matching bases. Germline V gene lookup returns CDR1 SSHAT and CDR2 FNYEAQ (reference sequence). With 5 bases removed from V and 3 bases from J, the gap between germline ends came to 12 bases. The CDR3 spans 14 residues. Written as DNA, the CDR3 is TGTGCCAGCAGCCGGACAGCCAGAACAGATACGCAGTATTTT. It is translated as CASSRTARTDTQYF.

V and J are TRBV27 and TRBJ1-1; D may be TRBD1 (5 bases). Between the trimmed V and J ends, which lost 5 bases and 0 bases, there was a span of 13 bases. CDR1 MNHEY and CDR2 SMNVEV come from the germline V gene (reference sequence). This CDR3 spans 15 amino acids. The CDR3 protein is CASSVRQSLNTEAFF. CDR3 nucleotides: TGTGCCAGCAGTGTCAGACAGAGCCTGAACACTGAAGCTTTCTTT.